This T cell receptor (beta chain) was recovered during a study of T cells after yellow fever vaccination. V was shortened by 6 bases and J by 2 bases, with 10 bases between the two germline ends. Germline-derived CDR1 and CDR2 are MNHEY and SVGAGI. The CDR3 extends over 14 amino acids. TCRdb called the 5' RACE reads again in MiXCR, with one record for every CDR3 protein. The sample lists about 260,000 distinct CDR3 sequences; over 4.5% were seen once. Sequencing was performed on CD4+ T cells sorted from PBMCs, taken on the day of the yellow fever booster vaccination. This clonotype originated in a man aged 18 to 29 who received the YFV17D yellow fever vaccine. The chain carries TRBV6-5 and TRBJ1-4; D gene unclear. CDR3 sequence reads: CASRKISTNEKLFF. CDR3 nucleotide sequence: TGTGCCAGCAGGAAAATTTCTACTAATGAAAAACTGTTTTTT.